Listed below are T cell receptor beta chains from one sample, sequenced in a study of cytomegalovirus exposure and HLA in healthy donors. The protocol was immunoSEQ multiplex PCR, while the TCRdb copy is restricted to in-frame clones and leaves out a portion. The table includes 150,000 to 200,000 clones, 77% detected once. The sample consisted of PBMCs. The receptors here all came from a woman in her sixties or seventies in good health and CMV-seropositive. Each CDR3 is given with its conserved first and last residue. The order of the fields is clone size, J gene, D gene, V gene, CDR3 DNA, CDR3 protein. The D gene is left open where the match is weak. Not every row has a clone size; where given, it reads once, few, many or a size class.

.,TRBJ1-4,.,TRBV6-1,TGTGCCAGCAGTGAGGATCGCAGGATTAATGAAAAACTGTTTTTT,CASSEDRRINEKLFF
.,TRBJ1-1,.,TRBV7-9,TGTGCCAGCAGCTTAGGGGCAGGCGAGAACACTGAAGCTTTCTTT,CASSLGAGENTEAFF
.,TRBJ1-1,.,TRBV5-1,TGCGCCAGCAGCCGAGGATCGACGGGGGACACTGAAGCTTTCTTT,CASSRGSTGDTEAFF
once,TRBJ2-7,TRBD2,TRBV5-8,TGTGCCAGCAGCTCGGCAAGGACTAGCGCTTCCTACGAGCAGTACTTC,CASSSARTSASYEQYF
once,TRBJ1-1,.,TRBV6-6,TGTGCCAGCAGTTACGGCCAGGGGAACACTGAAGCTTTCTTT,CASSYGQGNTEAFF
.,TRBJ1-5,.,TRBV21-1,TGTGCCAGCAGCAAACGGGAGGGTGGGCCCCAGCATTTT,CASSKREGGPQHF
.,TRBJ2-7,.,TRBV10-3,TGTGCCATCAGTGAACAAGACTCCTACGAGCAGTACTTC,CAISEQDSYEQYF
.,TRBJ1-3,.,TRBV28,TGTGCCAGCAGTTTACGTGGCTTCGGAAACACCATATATTTT,CASSLRGFGNTIYF
.,TRBJ2-7,TRBD1,TRBV18,TGTGCCAGCTCACCTGGGACAGGATCCTACGAGCAGTACTTC,CASSPGTGSYEQYF
.,TRBJ2-3,.,TRBV18,TGTGCCAGCTCACCCTACGGGAGCAACACAGATACGCAGTATTTT,CASSPYGSNTDTQYF
.,TRBJ2-2,.,TRBV5-1,TGCGCCAGCAGCACAAGAACAACCGGGGAGCTGTTTTTT,CASSTRTTGELFF
.,TRBJ2-1,.,TRBV2,TGTGCCAGCAGTGAAGAAGGAAGAGCGTCTAATGAGCAGTTCTTC,CASSEEGRASNEQFF
.,TRBJ2-5,TRBD2,TRBV7-2,TGTGCCAGCAGCTCCACCGCTAGCGGGGGGGCGGAGACCCAGTACTTC,CASSSTASGGAETQYF
.,TRBJ1-4,TRBD1,TRBV30,TGTGCCTGGAGTGTCCGGGGACAGAATGAAAAACTGTTTTTT,CAWSVRGQNEKLFF
.,TRBJ2-3,TRBD2,TRBV10-3,TGTGCCATCAGTGGGCTAGCGGGAGTTACAGATACGCAGTATTTT,CAISGLAGVTDTQYF
few,TRBJ1-5,TRBD1,TRBV5-8,TGTGCCAGCAGCTTTGGGACAGGGACCTACCAGCCCCAGCATTTT,CASSFGTGTYQPQHF
.,TRBJ2-7,TRBD2,TRBV5-1,TGCGCCAGCAGCTTCACTAGCGGTTCCTACGAGCAGTACTTC,CASSFTSGSYEQYF
.,TRBJ2-2,TRBD2,TRBV15,TGTGCCACCAGCAGAGGTCTAGCGGGGGTGGCCGGGGAGCTGTTTTTT,CATSRGLAGVAGELFF
.,TRBJ2-1,.,TRBV7-2,TGTGCCAGCAGCTTATATAAGGGCGGGATCCTCTACAATGAGCAGTTCTTC,CASSLYKGGILYNEQFF
few,TRBJ2-7,.,TRBV5-1,TGCGCCAGCAGTTACAGTTTTACATCTGAGCAGTACTTC,CASSYSFTSEQYF
.,TRBJ1-1,TRBD1,TRBV7-6,TGTGCCAGCAGCTTTACTCTCCCTCCGGGACAGGGGAAGATGAACACTGAAGCTTTCTTT,CASSFTLPPGQGKMNTEAFF
.,TRBJ2-5,.,TRBV2,TGTGCCAGCAGCATGGAGACCCAGTACTTC,CASSMETQYF
.,TRBJ2-2,TRBD2,TRBV5-4,TGTGCCAGCAGTTATAGCGGGGGGGCCTGGAGGGCCGGGGAGCTGTTTTTT,CASSYSGGAWRAGELFF
.,TRBJ2-4,.,TRBV28,TGTGCCAGCAGCCTCCGGGACTCCTGGGCCAAAAACAGTCAGTACTTC,CASSLRDSWAKNSQYF
.,TRBJ1-4,TRBD1,TRBV2,TGTGCCAGCATTGTCCGGGACAGAAGAACCACCAATGATGGAAAACTGTTTTTT,CASIVRDRRTTNDGKLFF
.,TRBJ1-1,.,TRBV6-5,TGTGCCAGCAGGCGGACAGAGAACACTGAAGCTTTCTTT,CASRRTENTEAFF
.,TRBJ1-6,.,TRBV4-2,TGTGCCAGCAGCCAAGACACAGGTGGGAATTCACGACCCCTCCACTTT,CASSQDTGGNSRPLHF
.,TRBJ1-1,TRBD1,TRBV7-2,TGTGCCAGCAGCCCACAGGGGGGGACTGAAGCTTTCTTT,CASSPQGGTEAFF
.,TRBJ2-3,TRBD2,TRBV18,TGTGCCAGCTCACCACCACTTCGGGGGGGAGATACGCAGTATTTT,CASSPPLRGGDTQYF
.,TRBJ2-6,.,TRBV6-1,TGTGCCAGCAACACGGGTTCAGGGGCCAACGTCCTGACTTTC,CASNTGSGANVLTF
.,TRBJ1-5,TRBD1,TRBV4-1,TGCGCCAGCAGGCTCGGGACAGGCGGTCAGCCCCAGCATTTT,CASRLGTGGQPQHF
once,TRBJ2-2,.,TRBV25-1,TGTGCCAGCAGCCCGCCTAGCCATGTAACCGGGGAGCTGTTTTTT,CASSPPSHVTGELFF
.,TRBJ2-1,.,TRBV5-1,TGCGCCAGCAGTCCTTCAGGGGGGAGCTCCTACAATGAGCAGTTCTTC,CASSPSGGSSYNEQFF
.,TRBJ2-5,TRBD2,TRBV7-6,TGTGCCAGCAGCCCCGGACTAGCAGTCCAAGAGACCCAGTACTTC,CASSPGLAVQETQYF
.,TRBJ2-7,TRBD2,TRBV5-1,TGCGCCAGCAGCTTGGGGACTAGCGGGAGCTCCTACGAGCAGTACTTC,CASSLGTSGSSYEQYF
.,TRBJ2-5,TRBD2,TRBV5-1,TGCGCCAGCACCCTAGCGGGGGCCAGGGGAGAGACCCAGTACTTC,CASTLAGARGETQYF
.,TRBJ2-5,.,TRBV5-1,TGCGCCAGCAGCTTGAATGGGGGCCTCCAAGAGACCCAGTACTTC,CASSLNGGLQETQYF
.,TRBJ1-5,TRBD1,TRBV6-1,TGTGCCAGCAGCTGGGACAGGTTAAATCAGCCCCAGCATTTT,CASSWDRLNQPQHF
.,TRBJ1-4,TRBD1,TRBV7-2,TGTGCCAGCAGCTCCCAGAGCGGGACAGGGGGGGAAAAACTGTTTTTT,CASSSQSGTGGEKLFF
.,TRBJ2-7,TRBD1,TRBV15,TGTGCCACCAGCAGAGATGGGACAGGGTTCTACGAGCAGTACTTC,CATSRDGTGFYEQYF